These 21 T cell receptor beta chains were sequenced from one sample in a study of shared clonotypes between healthy human individuals. Clones were read by immunoSEQ multiplex PCR, and TCRdb kept only the in-frame ones, dropping some. The sample has about 110,000 clones, roughly two thirds seen once. The sequenced sample consisted of memory CD8+ T cells sorted from blood. Sample subset: CD45RO+ cells pooled with CCR7-negative TemRA cells. These receptor sequences come from a woman aged 25 to 39 in good health.

As concerns this clone: Germline is not matched at one junction end, which may reflect a read error. This chain uses TRBV4-1 with TRBJ1-2, with D uncertain. Germline V gives CDR1 MGHRA, CDR2 YSYEKL. CDR3 length equals 15 residues. This CDR3 is CANSPGPSENYGYTF. The DNA of the CDR3 is TGCGCCAACAGCCCCGGTCCCTCCGAAAACTATGGCTACACCTTC.

The chain carries TRBV30 and TRBJ2-2, with D maybe TRBD2 (5 bases). V lost 3 bases and J lost 2, with 13 bases in between. This CDR3 contains 15 residues. Looked up from germline, CDR1 is GTSNPN and CDR2 is SVGIG (reference sequence). The CDR3 reads CAWRDSNFNTGELFF. Written as DNA, the CDR3 is TGTGCCTGGAGGGACTCTAATTTCAACACCGGGGAGCTGTTTTTT.

This sequence joins TRBV29-1 and TRBJ1-5; weak D call: TRBD1 (6 bases). The V gene's germline CDR1 is SQVTM and CDR2 ANQGSEA. V lost 7 bases to trimming and J lost 10 bases, with 20 bases between them. This CDR3 has 13 amino acids. CDR3 amino acids: CSAGSGEDGPQHF. Here the CDR3 DNA reads TGCAGCGCGGGATCAGGGGAAGATGGACCCCAGCATTTT.

As regards this clone: This sample also contains other DNA sequences that code for the same CDR3. V gene TRBV6-4 combines with J gene TRBJ2-5; TRBD2 matches 10 bases. Germline V gives CDR1 MRHNA, CDR2 SNTAGT. This CDR3 region has 15 residues. V trimming: 3 bases; J trimming: 2 bases; junction bases outside the gene matches: 3. The DNA of the CDR3 is TGTGCCAGCAGTGAAACTAGCGGGACACAAGAGACCCAGTACTTC. It is translated as CASSETSGTQETQYF.

The DNA of the CDR3 is TGTGCCAGCAGTTTATACCGGTCCCAGACACCTAATGAAAAACTGTTTTTT. It is translated as CASSLYRSQTPNEKLFF. The chain combines TRBV28 with TRBJ1-4; D ambiguous. The CDR3 extends over 17 amino acids. In germline, CDR1 is MDHEN, CDR2 SYDVKM. Trimming removed 1 base from V and 3 bases from J, with 15 bases in between.

The chain recombines TRBV5-1 with TRBJ2-1; tentative D call: TRBD1 (6 bases). CDR1 SGHRS and CDR2 YFSETQ come from the germline V gene. The length of the CDR3 is 11 residues. V was trimmed by 6 bases and J by 10 bases, leaving 11 bases between them. CDR3 DNA: TGCGCCAGCAAGGGGGTTTTGGAGCAGTTCTTC. Translation: CASKGVLEQFF.

The chain uses TRBV5-6 and TRBJ2-6, with D unresolved. This CDR3 spans 17 amino acids. Germline-derived CDR1 and CDR2 are SGHDT and YYEEEE. The V end was cut by 0 bases, the J end by 0 bases, with 10 bases between. CDR3 bases: TGTGCCAGCAGCTTGGAGGGATTAATCTCTGGGGCCAACGTCCTGACTTTC. It specifies CASSLEGLISGANVLTF.

The chain has TRBV5-6 and TRBJ1-3; D is unclear. The CDR3 length is 16 residues. Trimming stripped 4 bases from V and 3 bases from J, with 17 bases between. The germline V gene has CDR1 SGHDT and CDR2 YYEEEE. CDR3 bases: TGTGCCAGCAGCAGGGCCCCGGCGAGGGATGGAAACACCATATATTTT. As protein: CASSRAPARDGNTIYF.

As concerns this clone: Other DNA sequences in this sample translate to the same CDR3. The chain recombines TRBV2 with TRBJ2-7; D gene uncertain. This CDR3 comprises 14 residues. Trimming pared 4 bases from V and 6 bases from J, leaving 16 bases between. Germline V lookup: CDR1 SNHLY, CDR2 FYNNEI. The CDR3 sequence is CASSVGASPGEQYF. Written as DNA, the CDR3 is TGTGCCAGCAGTGTCGGAGCTAGTCCTGGCGAGCAGTACTTC.

The J gene is TRBJ1-2, the V gene TRBV18; D ambiguous. From germline, CDR1 is KGHSH and CDR2 LQKENI. The CDR3 contains 14 residues. The V and J ends lost 4 bases and 3 bases respectively, with 12 bases between them. CDR3 loop: CASSHSPTDYGYTF. The DNA of the CDR3 is TGTGCCAGCTCACACTCCCCTACTGACTATGGCTACACCTTC. The whole variable domain, filled in from reference TRBV18 and TRBJ1-2, reads NAGVMQNPRHLVRRRGQEARLRCSPMKGHSHVYWYRQLPEEGLKFMVYLQKENIIDESGMPKERFSAEFPKEGPSILRIQQVVRGDSAAYFCASSHSPTDYGYTFGSGTRLTVV.

This clone was seen just once. The V and J genes are TRBV28 and TRBJ2-7; the match to TRBD2 covers 9 bases. The V gene's germline CDR1 is MDHEN and CDR2 SYDVKM. The CDR3 is 22 amino acids. V trimming: 4 bases; J trimming: 2 bases; junction bases outside the gene matches: 27. CDR3 loop: CASSSLSLSMVSLAGVPYEQYF. CDR3 nucleotide sequence: TGTGCCAGCAGTTCCCTATCCTTGTCCATGGTGTCCTTAGCGGGAGTCCCCTACGAGCAGTACTTC. Filled out from reference TRBV28 and TRBJ2-7, the complete variable domain reads DVKVTQSSRYLVKRTGEKVFLECVQDMDHENMFWYRQDPGLGLRLIYFSYDVKMKEKGDIPEGYSVSREKKERFSLILESASTNQTSMYLCASSSLSLSMVSLAGVPYEQYFGPGTRLTVT.

This clone was detected a few times. The chain couples TRBV9 to TRBJ2-2; 9 nucleotides agree with TRBD1. Germline V gene lookup returns CDR1 SGDLS and CDR2 YYNGEE. V lost 4 bases to trimming and J lost 3 bases; unmatched junction nucleotides: 4. The CDR3 is 15 amino acids. CDR3 in DNA: TGTGCCAGCAGCATAACAGGGGGCGACACCGGGGAGCTGTTTTTT. It specifies CASSITGGDTGELFF.

The chain uses TRBV7-9 and TRBJ1-2; D remains ambiguous. Trimming took off 1 base at V and 8 bases at J, with 8 bases between the two ends. Germline CDR1 is SEHNR and CDR2 is FQNEAQ (reference sequence). This CDR3 comprises 12 residues. CDR3 sequence (DNA): TGTGCCAGCAGCTTAGACACGGACGGCTACACCTTC. This codes for CASSLDTDGYTF.

This clone has a count of ten or more. The CDR3 DNA reads as TGTGCCAGTAGACTATGGGGCGGGGAAGAGACCCAGTACTTC. This encodes CASRLWGGEETQYF. The rearrangement links TRBV19 to TRBJ2-5; weak D call: TRBD2 (6 bases). The V and J ends lost 6 bases and 3 bases respectively, with 14 bases between them. The CDR3 is 14 residues long. Germline V CDR1 and CDR2: LNHDA, SQIVND (reference sequence).

The gene calls are TRBV15 and TRBJ1-2, with TRBD1 matching 9 bases. CDR1 is LNHNV and CDR2 is YYDKDF in the germline V gene (reference sequence). V shed 4 bases, J shed 3 bases, and the junction held 18 bases outside the gene matches. The CDR3 has 19 amino acids. The DNA of the CDR3 is TGTGCCACCAGCACTGGACTACCGGGACAGGGAGGGAGGGACTATGGCTACACCTTC. This encodes CATSTGLPGQGGRDYGYTF.

With respect to this clone: One end of the junction does not line up with germline, which may come from a read error. This chain joins TRBV5-4 and TRBJ1-3; D remains unclear. CDR3 size: 16 residues. Germline CDR1 and CDR2: SGHNT and YYREEE (reference sequence). The CDR3 coding sequence is TGCGCCAGCAGCCAAGAAAGGGCATACTCTGGAAACACCATATATTTT. Encoded protein: CASSQERAYSGNTIYF.

The sample holds one count of this clone. The chain couples TRBV25-1 to TRBJ2-7; tentatively, D is TRBD2 (7 bases). With 6 bases removed from V and 3 bases from J, the gap between germline ends came to 24 bases. Germline V gene lookup returns CDR1 MGHDK and CDR2 SYGVNS. The CDR3 contains 17 residues. CDR3 loop: CASSPYLGAGEGYEQYF. CDR3 nucleotide sequence: TGTGCCAGCAGCCCATATTTGGGGGCAGGGGAGGGCTACGAGCAGTACTTC.

The V gene is TRBV7-2, the J gene TRBJ1-1; no reliable D call. The CDR3 extends over 13 amino acids. Germline V gene sequence: CDR1 SGHTA, CDR2 FQGNSA. Trimming took off 1 base at V and 0 bases at J, with 3 bases between the two ends. The CDR3 DNA sequence: TGTGCCAGCAGCTTAGAAATGAACACTGAAGCTTTCTTT. This translates into CASSLEMNTEAFF.

This clone was observed once. The rearrangement links TRBV10-3 to TRBJ2-7; TRBD2 matches 10 bases. Per germline, CDR1 ENHRY and CDR2 SYGVKD. The CDR3 has 15 amino acids. J gave up 4 bases and V 2 bases, and 5 bases lay outside the gene matches. The CDR3 region has the DNA TGTGCCATCAGTGAGCCCGGGACTAGCGTATACGAGCAGTACTTC. Amino acids: CAISEPGTSVYEQYF.

The table lists this clone with a few counts. J is TRBJ2-7 and V is TRBV2, with D possibly TRBD2 on 6 matching bases. Trimming took 11 bases from V and 4 from J, leaving 15 bases between them. CDR1 SNHLY and CDR2 FYNNEI come from the germline V gene. CDR3 length: 12 residues. The CDR3 nucleotides read TGTGCCTTCGGGGCGGGAAAATACGAGCAGTACTTC. Its protein is CAFGAGKYEQYF.

The rearrangement joins TRBV11-1 to TRBJ2-2; no clear D. Per the germline V gene, CDR1 is SGHAT and CDR2 is FQDESV (reference sequence). The CDR3 is 12 residues long. The V end was cut by 5 bases, the J end by 6 bases, with 7 bases between. The DNA of the CDR3 is TGTGCCAGCAGCGGTCCCCCCGGGGAGCTGTTTTTT. This codes for CASSGPPGELFF.